Listed below are T cell receptor beta chains from one sample, sequenced in a study of Ad26.COV2.S vaccination and SARS-CoV-2 variants. The data were produced by immunoSEQ multiplex PCR, yet TCRdb's version contains in-frame clones alone and is incomplete. The sample gives approximately 410,000 clones, around 89% of which show up once; about 3.5% is in the top ten. The specimen comprised peripheral blood, sampled in a trial of Ad26.COV2.S vaccine versus placebo. These receptors all stem from a person aged 18-60 years who received the Ad26.COV2.S COVID-19 vaccine or a placebo. The CDR3 runs from the conserved cysteine through the conserved F or W.

>TRBV2|TRBJ2-3
CASNDLLTTDTQYF
>TRBV4-1|TRBJ1-3
CASSQDGDSGNTIYF
>TRBV29-1|TRBJ2-7
CSVEDRAGIYEQYF
>TRBV4-1|TRBJ2-7
CASSQVFVSNYEQYF
>TRBV21-1|TRBJ1-5
CASSSGTGECQPQHF
>TRBV19|TRBJ2-7
CASSISAGTEQYF
>TRBV30|TRBJ2-5
CAWSGQGGETQYF
>TRBV4-1|TRBJ2-1
CASAAGTAFFEQFF
>TRBV4-3|TRBJ2-6
CASSQGGGAPSGANVLTF
>TRBV9|TRBJ2-1
CASSAFGTGGIGEQFF
>TRBV19|TRBJ1-2
CASSYGTGLYGYTF
>TRBV27|TRBJ1-6
CASMRLSYNSPLHF
>TRBV6-5|TRBJ2-2
CASTPGQNTGELFF
>TRBV5-1|TRBJ2-5
CASSNSGSEETQYF
>TRBV25-1|TRBJ1-4
CASSGGAGEKLFF
>TRBV5-1|TRBJ1-1
CASSAQGAGTEAFF
>TRBV7-8|TRBJ1-1
CASSLEVNTEAFF
>TRBV3-1/TRBV3-2|TRBJ2-5
CASRPRGAGGPETQYF
>TRBV7-9|TRBJ2-5
CASSFGQIQETQYF